This entry lists 3 T cell receptor beta chains sequenced from one sample in a study of precursors of human CD4 cytotoxic T cells. Bulk UMI-based sequencing covered sorted CD4+ central memory, effector memory, IL-7R-high and IL-7R-negative TEMRA subsets. TCRdb recomputed calls from the reads with MiXCR, one row per CDR3 protein. The sample includes 290 or so distinct CDR3 sequences, around 20% seen only once; the top ten take around 33%. The material sequenced was memory CD4+ T cells from blood (PBMCs). These receptors came from a human donor in good health.

This clonotype is large by share. V is TRBV11-2 and J is TRBJ2-7; 10 nucleotides line up with TRBD2. V was pared by 3 bases and J by 6 bases, with 5 bases of the junction left unmatched. The CDR3 contains 14 residues. Germline CDR1 SGHAT, CDR2 FQNNGV. Here the CDR3 reads CASSFLAGESEQYF. For the CDR3, the DNA is TGTGCCAGCAGCTTTCTAGCGGGAGAATCCGAGCAGTACTTC.

The rearrangement joins TRBV11-3 to TRBJ1-1, with 8 bases matching TRBD1. CDR3 length: 16 amino acids. Germline V gene sequence: CDR1 SGHNT, CDR2 YENEEA. The V segment lost 5 bases and the J segment 3 bases; nucleotides outside the gene matches: 11. The CDR3 region is CASSPGLDRGYTEAFF. The CDR3 coding sequence is TGTGCCAGCAGCCCCGGACTCGACAGGGGTTACACTGAAGCTTTCTTT.

This clonotype was found a few times. V and J are TRBV19 and TRBJ2-7, with D tentatively TRBD1 (5 bases). The CDR3 has 13 amino acids. Germline-derived CDR1 and CDR2 are LNHDA and SQIVND (reference sequence). Between the trimmed V and J ends, which lost 6 bases and 1 base, there was a span of 10 bases. In nucleotides, the CDR3 is TGTGCCAGTAGAAAGAGACAGTCCTACGAGCAGTACTTC. Its protein product is CASRKRQSYEQYF.